Listed below are T cell receptor beta chains from one sample, sequenced in a study of T cell responses to AZD1222 COVID-19 vaccine. Profiling relied on immunoSEQ multiplex PCR, and the TCRdb table lists in-frame clones only, not all of them. The sample has around 150,000 clones; 90% are singletons. The material sequenced was peripheral blood, taken 28 days after the second AZD1222 dose. The receptor set was obtained from an adult who received the AZD1222 COVID-19 vaccine. The CDR3 runs from the conserved cysteine through the conserved F or W. Each record gives: clone size, J gene, V gene, D gene, CDR3 protein, CDR3 DNA. D genes are given only for firm matches. Only part of the rows carry a size: once, few, many, or a class if the clone is expanded.

size: .; J: TRBJ1-2; V: TRBV5-1; D: .; CDR3: CASSLEGRLYTF; DNA: TGCGCCAGCAGCTTGGAGGGCCGACTTTACACCTTC
size: few; J: TRBJ2-1; V: TRBV5-4; D: TRBD1; CDR3: CASSFSTGGINEQFF; DNA: TGTGCCAGCAGCTTTTCGACAGGGGGCATAAATGAGCAGTTCTTC
size: .; J: TRBJ2-1; V: TRBV5-1; D: TRBD2; CDR3: CASSSPGGNEQFF; DNA: TGCGCCAGCAGCTCGCCGGGAGGGAATGAGCAGTTCTTC
size: .; J: TRBJ1-5; V: TRBV28; D: .; CDR3: CASIGRGARRGNQPQHF; DNA: TGTGCCAGCATTGGTCGGGGGGCGAGGAGAGGCAATCAGCCCCAGCATTTT
size: .; J: TRBJ1-4; V: TRBV6-1; D: .; CDR3: CAAGRANEKLFF; DNA: TGCGCGGCCGGAAGGGCGAATGAAAAACTGTTTTTT
size: .; J: TRBJ1-1; V: TRBV19; D: .; CDR3: CASSIGAWDGGRGNTEAFF; DNA: TGTGCCAGTAGTATCGGGGCTTGGGATGGGGGAAGAGGGAACACTGAAGCTTTCTTT
size: .; J: TRBJ2-5; V: TRBV19; D: .; CDR3: CASGRETQYF; DNA: TGTGCCAGTGGAAGAGAGACCCAGTACTTC
size: .; J: TRBJ1-3; V: TRBV7-9; D: .; CDR3: CASSLFAGAGNTIYF; DNA: TGTGCCAGCAGCTTATTCGCAGGGGCTGGAAACACCATATATTTT
size: .; J: TRBJ2-3; V: TRBV6-6; D: TRBD2; CDR3: CASSYGLATDTQYF; DNA: TGTGCCAGCAGTTACGGACTAGCCACAGATACGCAGTATTTT
size: once; J: TRBJ2-7; V: TRBV28; D: .; CDR3: CASSPSVRAFEQYF; DNA: TGTGCCAGCAGCCCGAGTGTTCGGGCCTTCGAGCAGTACTTC
size: .; J: TRBJ1-6; V: TRBV30; D: .; CDR3: CAWSIGNNSPLHF; DNA: TGTGCCTGGAGCATAGGCAATAATTCACCCCTCCACTTT
size: .; J: TRBJ1-5; V: TRBV30; D: .; CDR3: CAWSVRRAGSNQPQHF; DNA: TGTGCCTGGAGTGTACGTCGGGCAGGGAGCAATCAGCCCCAGCATTTT